This T cell receptor beta chain was sequenced during a study of low-dose radiotherapy and immunotherapy resistance in tumors. As for the study in general: Daily oral aspirin at 300 mg began on cycle 1 day 1 and lasted four cycles.

Stated time point: after trial treatment. Noted treatment: LDRT plus nivolumab, ipilimumab, low-dose cyclophosphamide and aspirin (RACIN trial). Alpha and beta chains were covered, as first-strand cDNA relied on TRAV- and TRBV-specific primers. With a V-primer adapter and a constant-region primer, TCRs were amplified for approximately 19 PCR cycles. One entry per CDR3 protein, called by TCRdb with MiXCR from the reads. The sample lists tens of thousands of distinct CDR3 sequences; around 25% were seen once. CDR1 is SGHRS, CDR2 YFSETQ, per germline. There are 18 residues in the CDR3. Germline trimming cut 0 bases from V and 0 bases from J; bases unmatched to any gene: 8. This clonotype was recorded at least ten times.

V usage is TRBV5-1 and J usage is TRBJ1-3, with 8 bases lining up with TRBD1. The receptor was derived from a male donor with prostate cancer. This sample comprised PBMCs, obtained after low-dose radiotherapy plus immunotherapy. This chain's CDR3 is CASSLARTGPFSGNTIYF. The CDR3 DNA is TGCGCCAGCAGCTTGGCCCGGACAGGGCCATTCTCTGGAAACACCATATATTTT.